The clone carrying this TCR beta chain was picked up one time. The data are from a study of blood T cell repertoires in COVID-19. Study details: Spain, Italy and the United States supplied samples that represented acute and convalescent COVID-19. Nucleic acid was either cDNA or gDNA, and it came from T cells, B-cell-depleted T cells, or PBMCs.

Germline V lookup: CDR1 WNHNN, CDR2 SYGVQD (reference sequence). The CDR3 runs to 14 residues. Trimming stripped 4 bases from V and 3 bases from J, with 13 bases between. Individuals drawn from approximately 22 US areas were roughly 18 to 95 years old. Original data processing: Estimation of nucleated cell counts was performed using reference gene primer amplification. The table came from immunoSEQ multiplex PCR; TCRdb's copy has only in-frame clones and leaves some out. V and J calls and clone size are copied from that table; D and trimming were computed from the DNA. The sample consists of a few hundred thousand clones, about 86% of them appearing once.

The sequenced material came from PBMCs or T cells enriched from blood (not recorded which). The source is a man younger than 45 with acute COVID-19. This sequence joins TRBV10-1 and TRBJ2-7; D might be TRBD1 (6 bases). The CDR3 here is CASSAGQTIYEQYV. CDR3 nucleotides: TGCGCCAGCAGTGCTGGACAGACAATCTACGAGCAGTACGTC.